This is a list of T cell receptor beta chains from one sample in a study of T cells after yellow fever vaccination. TCRdb re-derived calls from the 5' RACE reads in MiXCR, one entry per CDR3 protein. Of under 500,000 distinct CDR3 sequences listed, approximately 18% are singletons. The starting material was PBMCs, obtained before the yellow fever booster vaccination. These receptors originate from a man between 18 and 29 years old who received the YFV17D yellow fever vaccine. Both conserved end residues are part of each CDR3. A D gene is named only where the DNA matches it firmly. The listing skips clone size in some rows; elsewhere it reads once, few, many or a size class.

clone size: few; J gene: TRBJ2-3; D gene: TRBD2; V gene: TRBV7-2; CDR3 DNA: TGTGCCAGCAGCTTATGGCGGGGGGGCCTTACAGATACGCAGTATTTT; CDR3 protein: CASSLWRGGLTDTQYF
clone size: few; J gene: TRBJ2-6; D gene: TRBD1; V gene: TRBV6-6; CDR3 DNA: TGTGCCAGCAGTTATGGACAGGGTGTCGGTGGGGCCAACGTCCTGACTTTC; CDR3 protein: CASSYGQGVGGANVLTF
clone size: .; J gene: TRBJ1-5; D gene: .; V gene: TRBV7-2; CDR3 DNA: TGTGCCAGCATCCTTATGAAGGGTGATCAGCCCCAGCATTTT; CDR3 protein: CASILMKGDQPQHF
clone size: many; J gene: TRBJ2-7; D gene: .; V gene: TRBV6-2/TRBV6-3; CDR3 DNA: TGTGCCAGCAGTTACCGTCCGTTCGTGGGGGGCGAGCAGTACTTC; CDR3 protein: CASSYRPFVGGEQYF
clone size: .; J gene: TRBJ1-1; D gene: .; V gene: TRBV5-1; CDR3 DNA: TGCGCCAGCAGCTTGGTTGCGGGGGCGATTGTGGGAACTGAAGCTTTCTTT; CDR3 protein: CASSLVAGAIVGTEAFF
clone size: few; J gene: TRBJ2-3; D gene: TRBD2; V gene: TRBV19; CDR3 DNA: TGTGCCAGTAGGAAGAGCGGGGGGCCCACAGATACGCAGTATTTT; CDR3 protein: CASRKSGGPTDTQYF
clone size: .; J gene: TRBJ1-1; D gene: TRBD1; V gene: TRBV20-1; CDR3 DNA: TGCAGTGCGAAACAGGGGGCCGGGACTGAAGCTTTCTTT; CDR3 protein: CSAKQGAGTEAFF
clone size: few; J gene: TRBJ2-3; D gene: TRBD1; V gene: TRBV7-3; CDR3 DNA: TGTGCCAGCAGCTTCGATCCGACAGGGGACGATACGCAGTATTTT; CDR3 protein: CASSFDPTGDDTQYF
clone size: few; J gene: TRBJ2-3; D gene: .; V gene: TRBV2; CDR3 DNA: TGTGCCAGCAGTAACCCCGGGGCAGCGTCCCTCACAGATACGCAGTATTTT; CDR3 protein: CASSNPGAASLTDTQYF
clone size: .; J gene: TRBJ1-6; D gene: .; V gene: TRBV5-1; CDR3 DNA: TGCGCCAGCAGCTTGTGGAGGGGACGGAATAATTCACCCCTCCACTTT; CDR3 protein: CASSLWRGRNNSPLHF
clone size: few; J gene: TRBJ2-1; D gene: TRBD2; V gene: TRBV7-6; CDR3 DNA: TGTGCCAGCAGCCAACGAGAGCGGGGGAGCTCCTACAATGAGCAGTTCTTC; CDR3 protein: CASSQRERGSSYNEQFF
clone size: few; J gene: TRBJ2-1; D gene: .; V gene: TRBV29-1; CDR3 DNA: TGCAGCGTTGAGGGATTTAGCAATGAGCAGTTCTTC; CDR3 protein: CSVEGFSNEQFF
clone size: .; J gene: TRBJ2-1; D gene: .; V gene: TRBV7-2; CDR3 DNA: TGTGCCAGCAGCTCCGACAGCGCCTCCTACAATGAGCAGTTCTTC; CDR3 protein: CASSSDSASYNEQFF
clone size: .; J gene: TRBJ2-1; D gene: TRBD2; V gene: TRBV2; CDR3 DNA: TGTGCCAGCAGTGAAACCGGGGAGGGGGAGCAGTTCTTC; CDR3 protein: CASSETGEGEQFF
clone size: many; J gene: TRBJ2-4; D gene: .; V gene: TRBV10-3; CDR3 DNA: TGTGCCATCCTGAGGCCGGGAGAAAACATTCAGTACTTC; CDR3 protein: CAILRPGENIQYF
clone size: .; J gene: TRBJ2-5; D gene: .; V gene: TRBV6-2/TRBV6-3; CDR3 DNA: TGTGCCAGCAGACCCGGGACCCAAGAGACCCAGTACTTC; CDR3 protein: CASRPGTQETQYF
clone size: .; J gene: TRBJ2-5; D gene: TRBD2; V gene: TRBV6-5; CDR3 DNA: TGTGCCAGCATCCAGCGGGGGGGCCAAGAGACCCAGTACTTC; CDR3 protein: CASIQRGGQETQYF
clone size: few; J gene: TRBJ1-1; D gene: .; V gene: TRBV7-9; CDR3 DNA: TGTGCCAGCGGCACAGGGAACACTGAAGCTTTCTTT; CDR3 protein: CASGTGNTEAFF
clone size: few; J gene: TRBJ1-4; D gene: .; V gene: TRBV5-1; CDR3 DNA: TGCGCCAGCAGCCGGGGAACTAATGAAAAACTGTTTTTT; CDR3 protein: CASSRGTNEKLFF
clone size: many; J gene: TRBJ2-1; D gene: .; V gene: TRBV29-1; CDR3 DNA: TGCAGCTGGCTGGGGGAATCCTACAATGAGCAGTTCTTC; CDR3 protein: CSWLGESYNEQFF
clone size: few; J gene: TRBJ2-2; D gene: .; V gene: TRBV7-9; CDR3 DNA: TGTGCCAGCAGCTTAGTAGTTGGCGGGGAGCTGTTTTTT; CDR3 protein: CASSLVVGGELFF
clone size: .; J gene: TRBJ2-3; D gene: TRBD2; V gene: TRBV10-3; CDR3 DNA: TGTGCCATCAGTGATCAGCGGGGGACAGATACGCAGTATTTT; CDR3 protein: CAISDQRGTDTQYF
clone size: .; J gene: TRBJ1-2; D gene: .; V gene: TRBV12-3/TRBV12-4; CDR3 DNA: TGTGCCAGCAGTTTAAGGGATTTCTATGGCTACACCTTC; CDR3 protein: CASSLRDFYGYTF
clone size: few; J gene: TRBJ1-1; D gene: .; V gene: TRBV4-3; CDR3 DNA: TGCGCCAGCAGCCAAGATGGGGCAGGGCCAACTGAAGCTTTCTTT; CDR3 protein: CASSQDGAGPTEAFF